The 5 T cell receptor beta chains below all came from one sample that was sequenced in a study of OX40 agonist ivuxolimab in advanced cancers. Produced via immunoSEQ multiplex PCR; TCRdb's table is partial and in-frame only. The top ten hold approximately 4% of the sample, which has tens of thousands of clones, around 90% seen once. The material sequenced was CD4+ or CD8+ T cells sorted from blood, taken in a trial of the OX40 agonist ivuxolimab. Every receptor here comes from an adult with an advanced solid tumor such as melanoma, head and neck, liver or kidney cancer.

This chain connects TRBV6-1 to TRBJ2-7; TRBD1 matches 7 bases. Germline values: CDR1 MNHNS, CDR2 SASEGT. The length of the CDR3 is 16 residues. Trimming removed 2 bases from V and 3 bases from J; junction bases left unmatched: 10. This CDR3 reads CASSEQNYRGDYEQYF. The CDR3 DNA reads TGTGCCAGCAGTGAACAAAATTACAGGGGCGACTACGAGCAGTACTTC.

The chain uses TRBV19 and TRBJ2-1; tentatively, D is TRBD2 (5 bases). V was clipped by 4 bases and J by 0 bases, with 16 bases between them. Germline CDR1 and CDR2: LNHDA and SQIVND (reference sequence). The CDR3 loop spans 17 amino acids. CDR3 DNA sequence: TGTGCCAGTAGTACCTCTAAGAGCGGAGGCTCCTACAATGAGCAGTTCTTC. Protein: CASSTSKSGGSYNEQFF.

The chain is built from TRBV10-2 and TRBJ1-5; D is possibly TRBD1 (6 bases). The CDR3 consists of 13 residues. Looked up from germline, CDR1 is WSHSY and CDR2 is SAAADI. The V gene lost 6 bases and the J gene lost 5 bases, with 11 bases spanning the gap. The CDR3 reads CASRRQVDQPQHF. In DNA, the CDR3 is TGCGCCAGCAGGAGACAGGTAGATCAGCCCCAGCATTTT.

The chain is built from TRBV5-1 and TRBJ2-7; the match to TRBD1 covers 9 bases. The CDR3 extends over 15 amino acids. Germline V gives CDR1 SGHRS, CDR2 YFSETQ. The J segment lost 2 bases and the V segment lost 2 bases, leaving 5 bases of the junction unmatched. Here the CDR3 reads CASSFGQGITYEQYF. The CDR3 nucleotides read TGCGCCAGCAGCTTTGGACAGGGGATTACCTACGAGCAGTACTTC.

This chain connects TRBV30 to TRBJ1-4; 7 bases are a match to TRBD1. Unmatched junction bases numbered 4, after V lost 1 base and J lost 5 bases. CDR1 is GTSNPN and CDR2 is SVGIG in the germline V gene (reference sequence). The CDR3 loop spans 14 amino acids. As DNA, the CDR3 is TGTGCCTGGAGTGGGGGACAGTGGAATGAAAAACTGTTTTTT. This translates into CAWSGGQWNEKLFF.